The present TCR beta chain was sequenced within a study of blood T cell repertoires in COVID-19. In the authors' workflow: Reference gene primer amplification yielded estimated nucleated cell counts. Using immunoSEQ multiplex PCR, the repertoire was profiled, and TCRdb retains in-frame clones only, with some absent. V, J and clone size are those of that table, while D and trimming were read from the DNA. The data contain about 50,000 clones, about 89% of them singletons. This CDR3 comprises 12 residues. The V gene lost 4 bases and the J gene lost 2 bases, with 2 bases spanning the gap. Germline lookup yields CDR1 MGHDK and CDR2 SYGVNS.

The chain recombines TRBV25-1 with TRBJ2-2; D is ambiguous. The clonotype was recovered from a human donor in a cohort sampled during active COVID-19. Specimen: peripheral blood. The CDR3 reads CASSANTGELFF. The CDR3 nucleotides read TGTGCCAGCAGTGCAAACACCGGGGAGCTGTTTTTT. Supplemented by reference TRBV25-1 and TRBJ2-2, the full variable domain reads EADIYQTPRYLVIGTGKKITLECSQTMGHDKMYWYQQDPGMELHLIHYSYGVNSTEKGDLSSESTVSRIRTEHFPLTLESARPSHTSQYLCASSANTGELFFGEGSRLTVL.